The 14 T cell receptor beta chains in this list originate from one sample, sequenced in a study of blood T cell repertoires in COVID-19. Clones were sequenced by immunoSEQ multiplex PCR, and TCRdb holds only the in-frame ones, with some missing. Among roughly 41,000 clones listed, approximately 82% were seen once. The sequenced material came from peripheral blood. The receptors were gathered from a woman at least 80 years old with acute or convalescent COVID-19.

The chain joins TRBV2 to TRBJ1-6; TRBD1 is a possible D gene (5 bases). Germline CDR1 and CDR2: SNHLY and FYNNEI. The CDR3 loop spans 15 amino acids. V gave up 5 bases and J gave up 7 bases, with 15 bases separating them. For the CDR3, the DNA is TGTGCCAGCAGTTCGCGGGACCCCCGAAATTCACCCCTCCACTTT. This translates into CASSSRDPRNSPLHF.

V usage is TRBV6-5 and J usage is TRBJ1-5, with 7 bases matching TRBD1. This CDR3 comprises 14 residues. J was trimmed by 7 bases and V by 5 bases; bases with no gene match: 8. CDR1 MNHEY and CDR2 SVGAGI come from the germline V gene. Written as DNA, the CDR3 is TGTGCCAGCAGTCGGGACAGCGGAGGCCAGCCCCAGCATTTT. Translating it yields CASSRDSGGQPQHF.

This clone was recorded a few times. This chain uses TRBV7-3 with TRBJ2-5; TRBD1 matches at 8 bases. This CDR3 is built from 14 residues. Germline lookup yields CDR1 SGHTA and CDR2 FQGTGA. Trimming took 4 bases from V and 4 from J; bases not matched to a gene: 5. The CDR3 loop reads CASSSTTGVETQYF. DNA for the CDR3: TGTGCCAGCAGCTCAACGACAGGGGTAGAGACCCAGTACTTC. The full variable domain, completed using reference TRBV7-3 and TRBJ2-5, is GAGVSQTPSNKVTEKGKYVELRCDPISGHTALYWYRQSLGQGPEFLIYFQGTGAADDSGLPNDRFFAVRPEGSVSTLKIQRTERGDSAVYLCASSSTTGVETQYFGPGTRLLVL.

Here the CDR3 DNA reads TGTGCCAGCAGCTTGGGACTAGCGGGGACAGATACGCAGTATTTT. Its protein product is CASSLGLAGTDTQYF. The chain links TRBV5-8 to TRBJ2-3; 11 bases fit TRBD2. The CDR3 consists of 15 residues. CDR1 and CDR2 (germline): SGHTS, YDEGEE. After removal of 0 bases from V and 3 bases from J, the junction contained 0 bases not matched to a gene.

The chain uses TRBV30 and TRBJ2-3, with TRBD2 matching over 10 bases. The CDR3 sequence is 15 residues long. Germline CDR1 GTSNPN, CDR2 SVGIG (reference sequence). V shed 1 base, J shed 6 bases, and the junction held 7 bases outside the gene matches. The CDR3 DNA reads as TGTGCCTGGAGTGCAAGAGCGGGGGGGTATGATACGCAGTATTTT. Protein sequence: CAWSARAGGYDTQYF.

The J gene is TRBJ2-1, the V gene TRBV18, with D maybe TRBD1 (6 bases). The CDR3 runs to 15 residues. Germline V gives CDR1 KGHSH, CDR2 LQKENI. Trimming removed 3 bases from V and 7 bases from J, with 16 bases in between. The CDR3 here is CASSPVVQGKNEQFF. CDR3 DNA: TGTGCCAGCTCACCTGTCGTACAGGGTAAAAATGAGCAGTTCTTC.

CDR3 loop: CASSMSAPNYGYTF. The CDR3 DNA reads as TGTGCCAGTAGTATGAGTGCTCCCAACTATGGCTACACCTTC. V is TRBV19 and J is TRBJ1-2; D is uncertain. V lost 3 bases and J 2 bases, leaving 10 bases between the germline ends. CDR3 size: 14 residues. Germline loops: CDR1 LNHDA, CDR2 SQIVND (reference sequence).

CDR3 loop: CASSNPHREETQYF. The CDR3 bases are TGTGCCAGCAGCAACCCTCACAGGGAGGAGACCCAGTACTTC. The rearrangement links TRBV21-1 to TRBJ2-5; TRBD1, the table's D call, lacks a check against the DNA. TRBV21-1 is annotated as a pseudogene. This CDR3 has 14 residues.

The V gene is TRBV6-1, the J gene TRBJ2-7; 8 nucleotides agree with TRBD1. The CDR3 totals 13 residues. V was pared by 2 bases and J by 6 bases, with 3 bases of the junction left unmatched. Germline CDR1 reads MNHNS; CDR2 reads SASEGT. The CDR3 coding sequence is TGTGCCAGCAGTGAATGGGGACAGGTCGAGCAGTACTTC. Protein sequence: CASSEWGQVEQYF.

The DNA of the CDR3 is TGCGCCAGCAGCTCGCAGGGGCTGGACACTGAAGCTTTCTTT. Protein: CASSSQGLDTEAFF. The chain links TRBV5-1 to TRBJ1-1; TRBD1 might be the D (6 bases). This CDR3 region has 14 residues. Germline V gene lookup returns CDR1 SGHRS and CDR2 YFSETQ. Trimming stripped 3 bases from V and 3 bases from J, with 12 bases between.

This clone was detected only once. The J gene is TRBJ2-1, the V gene TRBV5-1; D not resolved. The ends were cut back, 0 bases at V and 5 bases at J, with 12 bases in the middle. Looked up from germline, CDR1 is SGHRS and CDR2 is YFSETQ. This CDR3 is built from 15 residues. CDR3 in amino acids: CASSLGAALNNEQFF. The CDR3 DNA is TGCGCCAGCAGCTTGGGGGCCGCCCTGAACAATGAGCAGTTCTTC.

The J gene is TRBJ1-3, the V gene TRBV6-5; 11 positions match TRBD1. The CDR3 spans 16 residues. J lost 4 bases, V lost 4 bases, and 6 bases had no gene match. Germline V CDR1 and CDR2: MNHEY, SVGAGI. The CDR3 is CASSSPGQGVGNTIYF. DNA for the CDR3: TGTGCCAGCAGTTCGCCGGGACAGGGGGTCGGAAACACCATATATTTT.

The rearrangement uses TRBV5-4 and TRBJ2-5; no clear D. The V gene's germline CDR1 is SGHNT and CDR2 YYREEE (reference sequence). Trimming removed 2 bases from V and 1 base from J, with 9 bases in between. This CDR3 has 14 residues. The CDR3 loop reads CASSFARLQETQYF. In nucleotides, the CDR3 is TGTGCCAGCAGCTTCGCCAGGCTCCAAGAGACCCAGTACTTC.

The chain employs TRBV7-2 and TRBJ2-7; TRBD1 aligns across 9 bases. The CDR3 is made up of 14 amino acids. V gave up 6 bases and J gave up 9 bases; unmatched junction bases: 12. Per germline, CDR1 SGHTA and CDR2 FQGNSA. The CDR3 coding sequence is TGTGCCAGCAGGGTAGGGACAGGGTATAATCGGCAGTACTTC. It translates to CASRVGTGYNRQYF.